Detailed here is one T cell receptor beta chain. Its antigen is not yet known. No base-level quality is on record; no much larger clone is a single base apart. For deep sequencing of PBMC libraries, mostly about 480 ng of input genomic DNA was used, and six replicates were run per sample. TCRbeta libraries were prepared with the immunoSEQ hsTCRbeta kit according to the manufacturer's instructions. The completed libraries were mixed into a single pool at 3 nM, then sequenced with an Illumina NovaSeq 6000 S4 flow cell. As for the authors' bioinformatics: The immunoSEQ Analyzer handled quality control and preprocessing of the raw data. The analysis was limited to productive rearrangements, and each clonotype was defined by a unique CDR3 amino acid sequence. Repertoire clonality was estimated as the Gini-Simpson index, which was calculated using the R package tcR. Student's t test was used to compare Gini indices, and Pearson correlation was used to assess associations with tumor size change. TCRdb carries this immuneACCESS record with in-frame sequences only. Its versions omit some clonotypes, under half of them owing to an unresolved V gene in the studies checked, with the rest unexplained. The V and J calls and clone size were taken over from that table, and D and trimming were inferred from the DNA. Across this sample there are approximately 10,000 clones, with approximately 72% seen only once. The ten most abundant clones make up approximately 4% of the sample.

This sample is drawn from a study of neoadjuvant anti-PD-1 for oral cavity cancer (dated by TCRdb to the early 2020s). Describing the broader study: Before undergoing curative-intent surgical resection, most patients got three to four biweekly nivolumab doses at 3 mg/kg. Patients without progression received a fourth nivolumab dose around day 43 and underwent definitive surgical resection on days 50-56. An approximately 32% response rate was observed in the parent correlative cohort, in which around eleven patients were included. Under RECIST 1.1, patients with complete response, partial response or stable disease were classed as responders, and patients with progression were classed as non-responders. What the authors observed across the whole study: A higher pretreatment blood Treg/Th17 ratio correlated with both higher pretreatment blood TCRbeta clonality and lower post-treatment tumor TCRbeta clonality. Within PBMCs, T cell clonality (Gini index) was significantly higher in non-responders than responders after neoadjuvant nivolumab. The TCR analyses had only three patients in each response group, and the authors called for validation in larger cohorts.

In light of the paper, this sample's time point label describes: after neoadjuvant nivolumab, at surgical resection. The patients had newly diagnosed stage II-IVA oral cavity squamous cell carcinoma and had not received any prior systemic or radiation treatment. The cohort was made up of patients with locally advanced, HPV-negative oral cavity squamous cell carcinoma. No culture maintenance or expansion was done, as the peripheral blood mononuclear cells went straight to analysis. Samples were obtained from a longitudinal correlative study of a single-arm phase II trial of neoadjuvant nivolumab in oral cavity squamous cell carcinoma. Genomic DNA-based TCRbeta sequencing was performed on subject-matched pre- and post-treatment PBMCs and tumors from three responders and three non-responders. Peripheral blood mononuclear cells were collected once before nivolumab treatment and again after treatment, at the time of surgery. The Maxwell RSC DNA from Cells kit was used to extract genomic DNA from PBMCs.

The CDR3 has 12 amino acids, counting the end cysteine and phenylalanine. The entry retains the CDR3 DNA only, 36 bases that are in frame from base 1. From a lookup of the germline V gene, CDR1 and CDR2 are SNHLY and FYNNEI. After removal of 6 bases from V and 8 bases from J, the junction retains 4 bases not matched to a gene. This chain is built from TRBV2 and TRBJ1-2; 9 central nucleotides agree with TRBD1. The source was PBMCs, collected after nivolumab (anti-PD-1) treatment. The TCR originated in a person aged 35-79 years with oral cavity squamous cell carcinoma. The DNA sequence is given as TGTGCCAGCAGGGGGGACAGGGAAGGCTACACCTTC. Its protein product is CASRGDREGYTF.